The 6 T cell receptor beta chains in this list originate from one sample, sequenced in a study of Ad26.COV2.S vaccination and SARS-CoV-2 variants. Stated treatment: about 20 received Ad26.COV2.S at low or high dose, single or two shots; several received placebo; per-sample allocation not given. Sample collection was performed on day 63 after the first vaccine or placebo injection. Libraries were prepared by immunoSEQ multiplex PCR; TCRdb keeps only in-frame clonotypes and omits some of them. Of almost 400,000 clones in the sample, over 75% are singletons; the top ten hold around 1.8%. The material was peripheral blood, obtained in a trial of Ad26.COV2.S vaccine versus placebo. All receptors derive from a person between 18 and 60 years old who received the Ad26.COV2.S COVID-19 vaccine or a placebo.

This chain connects TRBV2 to TRBJ2-5, with D uncertain. Germline-derived CDR1 and CDR2 are SNHLY and FYNNEI. The germline V and J ends were trimmed by 1 base and 2 bases, with 5 bases remaining between them. The CDR3 is 13 residues long. CDR3 coding DNA: TGTGCCAGCAGTGAAGACAGTCAAGAGACCCAGTACTTC. Translated: CASSEDSQETQYF.

The J gene is TRBJ2-5, the V gene TRBV11-2, with D perhaps TRBD2 (5 bases). Trimming removed 4 bases from V and 1 base from J, with 13 bases in between. The CDR3 runs to 15 residues. Per germline, CDR1 SGHAT and CDR2 FQNNGV. CDR3 sequence reads: CASSSGGRFQETQYF. DNA of the CDR3: TGTGCCAGCAGCTCTGGAGGACGGTTCCAAGAGACCCAGTACTTC.

This chain links TRBV19 with TRBJ1-5; a weak D match, TRBD1 (6 bases). Per the germline V gene, CDR1 is LNHDA and CDR2 is SQIVND (reference sequence). This CDR3 has 16 amino acids. The germline V and J ends were trimmed by 5 bases and 0 bases, with 14 bases remaining between them. CDR3 DNA: TGTGCCAGTAGTCCCCCGGACAGCCCTAGCAATCAGCCCCAGCATTTT. Encoded protein: CASSPPDSPSNQPQHF.

The chain links TRBV3-1 (or the pseudogene TRBV3-2) to TRBJ2-7; D is ambiguous. V was trimmed by 1 base and J by 7 bases, leaving 8 bases between them. Germline V lookup: CDR1 LGHDT, CDR2 YNNKEL (reference sequence). This CDR3 spans 12 amino acids. CDR3 sequence: CASSQGASEQYF. The CDR3 bases are TGTGCCAGCAGCCAAGGAGCCTCTGAGCAGTACTTC.

The chain employs TRBV24-1 and TRBJ2-5; 8 nucleotides line up with TRBD1. CDR3 length equals 15 residues. Germline-derived CDR1 and CDR2 are KGHDR and SFDVKD. The J segment lost 5 bases and the V segment lost 3 bases, leaving 7 bases of the junction unmatched. The CDR3 sequence: CATSDTRGRAETQYF. In DNA form, the CDR3 reads TGTGCCACCAGTGATACCAGGGGGCGGGCGGAGACCCAGTACTTC.

The chain couples TRBV30 to TRBJ2-7; 9 bases match TRBD1. From germline, CDR1 is GTSNPN and CDR2 SVGIG (reference sequence). The ends lost 2 bases at V and 6 bases at J; junction bases unmatched: 8. This CDR3 region has 14 residues. The CDR3 DNA is TGTGCCTGGAGTCCCGGGACAGGGACGCCCGAGCAGTACTTC. This codes for CAWSPGTGTPEQYF.